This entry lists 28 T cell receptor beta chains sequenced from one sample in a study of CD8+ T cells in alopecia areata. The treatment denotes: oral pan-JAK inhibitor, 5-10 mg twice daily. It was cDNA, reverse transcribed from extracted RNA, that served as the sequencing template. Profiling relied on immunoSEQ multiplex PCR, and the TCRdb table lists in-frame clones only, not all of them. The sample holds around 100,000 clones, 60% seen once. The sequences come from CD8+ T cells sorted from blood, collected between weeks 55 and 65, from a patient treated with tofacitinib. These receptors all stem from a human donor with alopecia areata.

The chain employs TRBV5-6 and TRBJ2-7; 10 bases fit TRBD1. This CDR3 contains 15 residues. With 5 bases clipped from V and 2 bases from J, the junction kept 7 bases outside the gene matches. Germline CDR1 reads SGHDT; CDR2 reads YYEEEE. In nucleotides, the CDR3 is TGTGCCAGCAGGAGACAGGGGGCCCCCCCCTACGAGCAGTACTTC. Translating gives CASRRQGAPPYEQYF.

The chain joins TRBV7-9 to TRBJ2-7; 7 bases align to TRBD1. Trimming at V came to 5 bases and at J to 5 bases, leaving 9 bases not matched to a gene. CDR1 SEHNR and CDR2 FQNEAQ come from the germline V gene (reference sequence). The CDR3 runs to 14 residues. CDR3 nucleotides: TGTGCCAGCAGCCCAACGACAGGGATGCACGAGCAGTACTTC. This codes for CASSPTTGMHEQYF.

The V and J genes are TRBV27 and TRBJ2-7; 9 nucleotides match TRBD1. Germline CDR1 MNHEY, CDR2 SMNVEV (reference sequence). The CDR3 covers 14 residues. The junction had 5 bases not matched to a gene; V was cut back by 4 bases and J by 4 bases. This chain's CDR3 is CASSSGQGRYEQYF. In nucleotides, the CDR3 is TGTGCCAGCAGTTCGGGACAGGGAAGGTACGAGCAGTACTTC.

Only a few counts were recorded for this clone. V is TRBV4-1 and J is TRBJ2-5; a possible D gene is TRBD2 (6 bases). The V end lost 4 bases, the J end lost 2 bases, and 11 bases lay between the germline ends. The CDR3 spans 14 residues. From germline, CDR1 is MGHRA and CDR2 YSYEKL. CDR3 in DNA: TGCGCCAGCAGCCTCACGGGGGTTCAAGAGACCCAGTACTTC. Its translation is CASSLTGVQETQYF.

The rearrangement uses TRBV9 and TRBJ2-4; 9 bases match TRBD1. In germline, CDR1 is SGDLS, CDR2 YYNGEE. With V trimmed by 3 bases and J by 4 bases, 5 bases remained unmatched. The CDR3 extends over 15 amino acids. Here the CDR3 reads CASSEGQGGKNIQYF. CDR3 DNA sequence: TGTGCCAGCAGCGAGGGACAGGGAGGAAAAAACATTCAGTACTTC.

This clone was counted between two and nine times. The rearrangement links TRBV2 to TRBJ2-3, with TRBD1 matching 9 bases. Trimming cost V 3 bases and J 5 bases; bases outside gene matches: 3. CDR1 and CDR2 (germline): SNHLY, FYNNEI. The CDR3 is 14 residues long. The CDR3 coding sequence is TGTGCCAGCAGTGACGGACAGGGGCTAGATACGCAGTATTTT. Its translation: CASSDGQGLDTQYF.

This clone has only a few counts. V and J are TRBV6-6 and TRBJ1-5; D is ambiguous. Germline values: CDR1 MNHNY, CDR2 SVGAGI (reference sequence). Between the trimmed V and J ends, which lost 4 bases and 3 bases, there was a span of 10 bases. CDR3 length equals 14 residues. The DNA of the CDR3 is TGTGCCAGCAGTTCCGCAGGAAACAATCAGCCCCAGCATTTT. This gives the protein CASSSAGNNQPQHF.

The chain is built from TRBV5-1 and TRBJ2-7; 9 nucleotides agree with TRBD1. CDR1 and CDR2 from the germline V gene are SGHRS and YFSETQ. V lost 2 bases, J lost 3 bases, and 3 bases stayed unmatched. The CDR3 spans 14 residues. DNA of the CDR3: TGCGCCAGCAGCTTAGGACAGGGGTACTACGAGCAGTACTTC. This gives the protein CASSLGQGYYEQYF.

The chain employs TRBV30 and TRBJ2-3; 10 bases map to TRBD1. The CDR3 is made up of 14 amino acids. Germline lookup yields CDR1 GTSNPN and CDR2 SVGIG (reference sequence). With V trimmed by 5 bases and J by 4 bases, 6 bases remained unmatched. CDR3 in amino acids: CAWDGQGGADTQYF. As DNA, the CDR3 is TGTGCCTGGGACGGACAGGGGGGCGCAGATACGCAGTATTTT.

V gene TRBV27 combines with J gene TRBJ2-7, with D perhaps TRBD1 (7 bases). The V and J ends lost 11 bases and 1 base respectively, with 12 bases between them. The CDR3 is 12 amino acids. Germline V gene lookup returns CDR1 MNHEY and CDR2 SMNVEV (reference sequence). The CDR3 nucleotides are TGTGCCTGCGGGGACAGATCCTACGAGCAGTACTTC. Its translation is CACGDRSYEQYF.

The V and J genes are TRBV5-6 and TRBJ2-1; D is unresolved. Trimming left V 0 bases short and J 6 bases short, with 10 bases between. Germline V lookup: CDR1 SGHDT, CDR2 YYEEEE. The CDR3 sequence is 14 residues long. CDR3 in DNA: TGTGCCAGCAGCTTGGGCCGGTCGCGCAATGAGCAGTTCTTC. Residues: CASSLGRSRNEQFF. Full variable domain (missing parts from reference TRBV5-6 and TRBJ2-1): DAGVTQSPTHLIKTRGQQVTLRCSPKSGHDTVSWYQQALGQGPQFIFQYYEEEERQRGNFPDRFSGHQFPNYSSELNVNALLLGDSALYLCASSLGRSRNEQFFGPGTRLTVL.

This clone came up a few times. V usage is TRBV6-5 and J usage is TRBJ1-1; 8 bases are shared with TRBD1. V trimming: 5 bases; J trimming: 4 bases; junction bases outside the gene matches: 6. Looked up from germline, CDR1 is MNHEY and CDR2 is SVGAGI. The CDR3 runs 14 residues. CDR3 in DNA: TGTGCCAGCAGTATCCAGGGGGCTGGCACTGAAGCTTTCTTT. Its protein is CASSIQGAGTEAFF.

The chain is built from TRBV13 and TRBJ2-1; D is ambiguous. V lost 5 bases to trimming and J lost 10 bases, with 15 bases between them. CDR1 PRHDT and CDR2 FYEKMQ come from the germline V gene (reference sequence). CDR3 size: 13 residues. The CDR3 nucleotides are TGTGCCAGCAGCCATCAGACTCCCTCAGAGCAGTTCTTC. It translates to CASSHQTPSEQFF.

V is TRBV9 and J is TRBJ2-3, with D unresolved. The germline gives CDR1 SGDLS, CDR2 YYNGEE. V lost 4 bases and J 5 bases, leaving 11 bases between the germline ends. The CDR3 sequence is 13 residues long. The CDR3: CASSPPWRDTQYF. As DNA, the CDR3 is TGTGCCAGCAGCCCTCCGTGGCGAGATACGCAGTATTTT.

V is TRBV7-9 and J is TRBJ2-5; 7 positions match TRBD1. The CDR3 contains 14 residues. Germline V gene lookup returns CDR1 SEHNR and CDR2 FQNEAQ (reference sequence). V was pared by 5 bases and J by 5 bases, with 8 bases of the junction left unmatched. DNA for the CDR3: TGTGCCAGCAGCCCGAGACAGGGCCGCGAGACCCAGTACTTC. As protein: CASSPRQGRETQYF.

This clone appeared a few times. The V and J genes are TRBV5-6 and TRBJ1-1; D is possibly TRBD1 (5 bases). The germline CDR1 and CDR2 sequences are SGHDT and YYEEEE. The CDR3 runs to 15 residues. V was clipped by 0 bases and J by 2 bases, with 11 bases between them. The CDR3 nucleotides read TGTGCCAGCAGCTTGGATCTGGGGACCAACACTGAAGCTTTCTTT. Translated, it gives CASSLDLGTNTEAFF.

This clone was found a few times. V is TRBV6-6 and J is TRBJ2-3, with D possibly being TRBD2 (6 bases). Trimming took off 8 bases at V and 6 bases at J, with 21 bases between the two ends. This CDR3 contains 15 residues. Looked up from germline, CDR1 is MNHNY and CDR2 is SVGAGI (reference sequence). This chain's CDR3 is CASVGRDSPSDTQYF. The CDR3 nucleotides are TGTGCCAGCGTTGGCAGGGACTCCCCCTCGGATACGCAGTATTTT.

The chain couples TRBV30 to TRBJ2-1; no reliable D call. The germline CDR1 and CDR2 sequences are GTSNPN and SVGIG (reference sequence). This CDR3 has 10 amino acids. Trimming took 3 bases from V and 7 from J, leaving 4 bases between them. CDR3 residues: CAWRKNEQFF. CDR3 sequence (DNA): TGTGCCTGGAGGAAGAATGAGCAGTTCTTC.

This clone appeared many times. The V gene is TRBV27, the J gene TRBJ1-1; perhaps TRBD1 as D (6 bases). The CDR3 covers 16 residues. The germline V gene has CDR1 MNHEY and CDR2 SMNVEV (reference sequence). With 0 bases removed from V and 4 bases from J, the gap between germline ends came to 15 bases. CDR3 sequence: CASSLSPGAVGTEAFF. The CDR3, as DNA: TGTGCCAGCAGTTTATCGCCGGGGGCGGTTGGCACTGAAGCTTTCTTT.

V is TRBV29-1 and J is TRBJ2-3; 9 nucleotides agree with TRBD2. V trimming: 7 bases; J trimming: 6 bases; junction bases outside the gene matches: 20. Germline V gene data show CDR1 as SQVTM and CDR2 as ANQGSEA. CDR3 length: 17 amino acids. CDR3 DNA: TGCAGCGCTCGTTGGTTATTAGCGGGGGACCCGCGGGATACGCAGTATTTT. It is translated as CSARWLLAGDPRDTQYF.

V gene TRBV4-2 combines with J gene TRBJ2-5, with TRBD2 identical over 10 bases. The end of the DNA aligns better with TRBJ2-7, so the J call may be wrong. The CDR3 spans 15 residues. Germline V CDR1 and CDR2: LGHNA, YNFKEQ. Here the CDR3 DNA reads TGTGCCAGCAGCCTGGGGAGCGGGGGGGCCAACGAGCAGTACTTC. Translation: CASSLGSGGANEQYF.

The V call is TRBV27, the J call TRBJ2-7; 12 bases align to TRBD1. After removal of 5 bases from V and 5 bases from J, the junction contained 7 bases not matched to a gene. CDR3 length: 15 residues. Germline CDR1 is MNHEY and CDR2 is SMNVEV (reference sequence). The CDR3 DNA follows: TGTGCCAGCAGTCACGGGACAGGGGGCCTGAACGAGCAGTACTTC. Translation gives CASSHGTGGLNEQYF.

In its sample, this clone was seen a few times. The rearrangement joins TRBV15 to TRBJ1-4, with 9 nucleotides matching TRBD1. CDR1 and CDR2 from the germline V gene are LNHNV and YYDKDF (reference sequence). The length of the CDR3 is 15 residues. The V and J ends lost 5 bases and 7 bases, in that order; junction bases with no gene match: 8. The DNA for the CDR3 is TGTGCCACCAGCGGGAACAGGGGGCTCATTGAAAAACTGTTTTTT. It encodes CATSGNRGLIEKLFF.

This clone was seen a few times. The CDR3 spells CASSLASRNYEQYF. Written as DNA, the CDR3 is TGCGCCAGCAGCTTGGCGTCTCGAAACTACGAGCAGTACTTC. The rearrangement links TRBV5-1 to TRBJ2-7; D not resolved. V lost 0 bases and J 3 bases, leaving 10 bases between the germline ends. This CDR3 is 14 amino acids long. Germline assignment: CDR1 SGHRS and CDR2 YFSETQ.

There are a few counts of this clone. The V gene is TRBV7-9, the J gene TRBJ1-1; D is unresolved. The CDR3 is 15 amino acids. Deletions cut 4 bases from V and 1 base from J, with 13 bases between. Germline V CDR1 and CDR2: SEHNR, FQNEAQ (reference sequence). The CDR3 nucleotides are TGTGCCAGCAGCTCCTCTTTGTTTGGGAACACTGAAGCTTTCTTT. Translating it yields CASSSSLFGNTEAFF. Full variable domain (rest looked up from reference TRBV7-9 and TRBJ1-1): DTGVSQNPRHKITKRGQNVTFRCDPISEHNRLYWYRQTLGQGPEFLTYFQNEAQLEKSRLLSDRFSAERPKGSFSTLEIQRTEQGDSAMYLCASSSSLFGNTEAFFGQGTRLTVV.

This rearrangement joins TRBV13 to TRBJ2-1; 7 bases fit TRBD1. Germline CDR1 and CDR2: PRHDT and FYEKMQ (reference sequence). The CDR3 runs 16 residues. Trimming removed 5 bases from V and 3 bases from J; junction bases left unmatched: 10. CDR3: CASSTDRVPYYNEQFF. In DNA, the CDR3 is TGTGCCAGCAGCACCGACAGGGTCCCCTACTACAATGAGCAGTTCTTC.

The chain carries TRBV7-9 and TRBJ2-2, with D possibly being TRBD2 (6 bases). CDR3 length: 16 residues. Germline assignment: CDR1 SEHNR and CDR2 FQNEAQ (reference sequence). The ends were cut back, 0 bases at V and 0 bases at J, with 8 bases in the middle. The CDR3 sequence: CASSLAEGANTGELFF. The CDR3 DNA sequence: TGTGCCAGCAGCTTAGCGGAGGGCGCGAACACCGGGGAGCTGTTTTTT.

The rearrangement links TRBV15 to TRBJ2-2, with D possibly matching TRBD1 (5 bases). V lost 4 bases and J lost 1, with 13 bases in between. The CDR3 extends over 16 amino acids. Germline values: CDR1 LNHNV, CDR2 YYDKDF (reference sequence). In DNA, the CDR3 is TGTGCCACCAGCACCCCAGGACACCAGAACACCGGGGAGCTGTTTTTT. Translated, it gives CATSTPGHQNTGELFF.